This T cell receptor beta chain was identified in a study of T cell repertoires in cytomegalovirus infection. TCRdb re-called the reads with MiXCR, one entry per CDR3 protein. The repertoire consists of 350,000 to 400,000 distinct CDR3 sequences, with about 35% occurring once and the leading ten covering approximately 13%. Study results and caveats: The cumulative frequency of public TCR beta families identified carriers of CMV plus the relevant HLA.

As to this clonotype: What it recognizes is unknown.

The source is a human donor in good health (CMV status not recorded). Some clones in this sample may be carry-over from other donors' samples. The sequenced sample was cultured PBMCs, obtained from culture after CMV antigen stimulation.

The CDR3 here is CASSARLAEPYEQYF. The DNA of the CDR3 is TGTGCCAGCAGCGCCAGACTAGCGGAGCCCTACGAGCAGTACTTC. V usage is TRBV7-6 and J usage is TRBJ2-7, with 9 positions matching TRBD2. V gave up 5 bases and J gave up 2 bases; unmatched junction bases: 7. CDR3 length: 15 amino acids. The germline gives CDR1 SGHVS, CDR2 FNYEAQ.